What follows are 15 T cell receptor beta chains derived from one specimen sequenced in a study of cytomegalovirus exposure and HLA in healthy donors. The PCR made use of 60 Vbeta and 13 Jbeta primers. Measured with immunoSEQ multiplex PCR; TCRdb has only the in-frame clones, and not every one. The sample shows some 150,000 clones, almost 80% of them seen only once. Sequencing was done on a sample of PBMCs. The receptors here all came from a middle-aged woman in good health and CMV-seropositive.

This chain uses TRBV6-5 with TRBJ1-2, with 12 positions matching TRBD1. Trimming removed 0 bases from V and 8 bases from J; junction bases left unmatched: 7. This CDR3 is 16 amino acids long. CDR1 and CDR2 (germline): MNHEY, SVGAGI. CDR3 nucleotide sequence: TGTGCCAGCAGTTACTCGGGGACAGGGGGCAATGTGGGCTACACCTTC. Its protein is CASSYSGTGGNVGYTF.

The rearrangement joins TRBV10-1 to TRBJ1-5, with D tentatively TRBD1 (6 bases). This CDR3 has 13 amino acids. V was shortened by 6 bases and J by 6 bases, with 12 bases between the two germline ends. Germline CDR1 and CDR2: WNHNN and SYGVQD (reference sequence). The CDR3 region is CASSRTEGQPQHF. The CDR3 nucleotides read TGCGCCAGCAGCAGGACAGAGGGTCAGCCCCAGCATTTT.

This clone was seen only a few times. The chain links TRBV4-1 to TRBJ2-7; D ambiguous. This CDR3 has 14 residues. Germline CDR1 and CDR2: MGHRA and YSYEKL. The V and J ends lost 1 base and 0 bases respectively, with 7 bases between them. This CDR3 reads CASSQVSGSYEQYF. For the CDR3, the DNA is TGCGCCAGCAGCCAAGTTTCGGGCTCCTACGAGCAGTACTTC.

This sequence joins TRBV7-9 and TRBJ1-1; D unresolved. V lost 3 bases to trimming and J lost 6 bases, with 14 bases between them. CDR3 size: 14 residues. From germline, CDR1 is SEHNR and CDR2 FQNEAQ (reference sequence). The CDR3 region has the DNA TGTGCCAGCAGCTTGGGCCACTCGATATCTGAAGCTTTCTTT. Its translation: CASSLGHSISEAFF. Variable domain in full (rest from reference TRBV7-9 and TRBJ1-1): DTGVSQNPRHKITKRGQNVTFRCDPISEHNRLYWYRQTLGQGPEFLTYFQNEAQLEKSRLLSDRFSAERPKGSFSTLEIQRTEQGDSAMYLCASSLGHSISEAFFGQGTRLTVV.

The V call is TRBV11-3, the J call TRBJ2-7; 8 bases align to TRBD1. With 5 bases clipped from V and 2 bases from J, the junction kept 5 bases outside the gene matches. Germline CDR1 reads SGHNT; CDR2 reads YENEEA. CDR3 size: 14 residues. The CDR3 region is CASSLGQGPYEQYF. In nucleotides, the CDR3 is TGTGCCAGCAGCCTCGGACAGGGCCCCTACGAGCAGTACTTC. The full variable domain, completed using reference TRBV11-3 and TRBJ2-7, is EAGVVQSPRYKIIEKKQPVAFWCNPISGHNTLYWYLQNLGQGPELLIRYENEEAVDDSQLPKDRFSAERLKGVDSTLKIQPAELGDSAVYLCASSLGQGPYEQYFGPGTRLTVT.

This rearrangement joins TRBV2 to TRBJ2-7, with a tentative D call TRBD2 (5 bases). Germline V CDR1 and CDR2: SNHLY, FYNNEI. Trimming removed 4 bases at V and 0 bases at J, with 10 bases between. CDR3 length: 14 residues. The CDR3 sequence: CASSGRGISYEQYF. The CDR3 bases are TGTGCCAGCAGTGGAAGAGGGATCTCCTACGAGCAGTACTTC.

The chain couples TRBV2 to TRBJ1-4; D might be TRBD1 (5 bases). Trimming left V 5 bases short and J 4 bases short, with 11 bases between. Germline values: CDR1 SNHLY, CDR2 FYNNEI. This CDR3 has 14 amino acids. CDR3 sequence (DNA): TGTGCCAGCAGTCAAGAGGGGTTTAATGAAAAACTGTTTTTT. This encodes CASSQEGFNEKLFF.

The chain uses TRBV6-1 and TRBJ1-1; maybe TRBD1 (6 bases). In germline, CDR1 is MNHNS, CDR2 SASEGT. The CDR3 has 14 amino acids. V lost 2 bases and J 5 bases, leaving 12 bases between the germline ends. CDR3 loop: CASSEQGPSTEAFF. DNA of the CDR3: TGTGCCAGCAGTGAACAGGGGCCCTCTACTGAAGCTTTCTTT.

In this sample, this clone turned up a few times. The chain joins TRBV6-1 to TRBJ1-6; unclear D gene. Trimming removed 6 bases at V and 0 bases at J, with 15 bases between. Per the germline V gene, CDR1 is MNHNS and CDR2 is SASEGT. The CDR3 has 17 amino acids. The CDR3 region has the DNA TGTGCCAGCAGCGAATCTGGACTGGGCTCCTATAATTCACCCCTCCACTTT. Translating it yields CASSESGLGSYNSPLHF.

This chain connects TRBV28 to TRBJ2-7; 7 bases fit TRBD2. The V and J ends lost 6 bases and 3 bases, in that order; junction bases with no gene match: 2. Looked up from germline, CDR1 is MDHEN and CDR2 is SYDVKM. CDR3 length equals 12 residues. CDR3 residues: CASRAGRYEQYF. CDR3 sequence (DNA): TGTGCCAGCAGAGCGGGACGCTACGAGCAGTACTTC.

The CDR3 DNA sequence: TGTGCCAGCAGTAACCCGGGACAGGGGCTCTACGAGCAGTACTTC. It yields the protein CASSNPGQGLYEQYF. This chain joins TRBV6-1 and TRBJ2-7, with 10 bases identical to TRBD1. V shed 5 bases and J 3 bases; nucleotides not matched to a gene: 7. Germline V gene lookup returns CDR1 MNHNS and CDR2 SASEGT. The CDR3 covers 15 residues.

The chain links TRBV5-4 to TRBJ2-1, with D hard to call. The CDR3 is 14 amino acids. Germline lookup yields CDR1 SGHNT and CDR2 YYREEE (reference sequence). V lost 0 bases and J lost 1, with 5 bases in between. The CDR3 nucleotides read TGTGCCAGCAGCTTGGCAACTTCCTACAATGAGCAGTTCTTC. Its translation is CASSLATSYNEQFF.

The gene calls are TRBV5-5 and TRBJ1-3; weak D call: TRBD1 (6 bases). This CDR3 region has 14 residues. The V gene lost 4 bases and the J gene lost 1 base, with 9 bases spanning the gap. Per the germline V gene, CDR1 is SGHKS and CDR2 is YYEKEE (reference sequence). CDR3 coding DNA: TGTGCCAGCAGCGGGACAACTTCTGGAAACACCATATATTTT. Encoded protein: CASSGTTSGNTIYF.

The V call is TRBV11-2, the J call TRBJ2-2; possible D gene TRBD1, 6 bases. The ends were cut back, 8 bases at V and 5 bases at J, with 18 bases in the middle. The germline V gene has CDR1 SGHAT and CDR2 FQNNGV. The CDR3 length is 15 residues. CDR3 bases: TGTGCCAGCCGTTCAGGGGCAGAGATGACCGGGGAGCTGTTTTTT. This sequence encodes CASRSGAEMTGELFF.

This sequence joins TRBV15 and TRBJ1-3; D may be TRBD1 (5 bases). Germline V gene data show CDR1 as LNHNV and CDR2 as YYDKDF (reference sequence). V lost 3 bases to trimming and J lost 7 bases, with 13 bases between them. CDR3 length: 14 residues. CDR3 nucleotide sequence: TGTGCCACCAGCAGCCGGACACTGAGCAACACCATATATTTT. It encodes CATSSRTLSNTIYF.